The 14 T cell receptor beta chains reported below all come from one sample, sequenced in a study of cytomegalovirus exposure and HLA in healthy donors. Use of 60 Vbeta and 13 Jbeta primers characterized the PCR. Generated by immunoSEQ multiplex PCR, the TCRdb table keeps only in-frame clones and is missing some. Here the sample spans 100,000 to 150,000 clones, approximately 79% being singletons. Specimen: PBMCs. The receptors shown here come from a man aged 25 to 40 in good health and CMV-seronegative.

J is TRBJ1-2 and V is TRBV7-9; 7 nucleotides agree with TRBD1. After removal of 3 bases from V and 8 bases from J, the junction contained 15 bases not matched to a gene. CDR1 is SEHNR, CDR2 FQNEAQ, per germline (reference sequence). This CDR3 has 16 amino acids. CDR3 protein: CASSFDLGTAQNGYTF. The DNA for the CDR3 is TGTGCCAGCAGCTTCGACCTCGGGACAGCCCAAAACGGCTACACCTTC. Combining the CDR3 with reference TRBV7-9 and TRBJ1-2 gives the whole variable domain DTGVSQNPRHKITKRGQNVTFRCDPISEHNRLYWYRQTLGQGPEFLTYFQNEAQLEKSRLLSDRFSAERPKGSFSTLEIQRTEQGDSAMYLCASSFDLGTAQNGYTFGSGTRLTVV.

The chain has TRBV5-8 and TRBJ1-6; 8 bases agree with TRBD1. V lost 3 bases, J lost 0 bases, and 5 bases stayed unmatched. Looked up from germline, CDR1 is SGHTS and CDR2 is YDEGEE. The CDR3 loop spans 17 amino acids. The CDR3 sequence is CASSYRQGSSYNSPLHF. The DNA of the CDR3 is TGTGCCAGCAGCTACCGACAGGGGAGCTCCTATAATTCACCCCTCCACTTT. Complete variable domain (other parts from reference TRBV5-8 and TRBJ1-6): EAGVTQSPTHLIKTRGQQATLRCSPISGHTSVYWYQQALGLGLQFLLWYDEGEERNRGNFPPRFSGRQFPNYSSELNVNALELEDSALYLCASSYRQGSSYNSPLHFGNGTRLTVT.

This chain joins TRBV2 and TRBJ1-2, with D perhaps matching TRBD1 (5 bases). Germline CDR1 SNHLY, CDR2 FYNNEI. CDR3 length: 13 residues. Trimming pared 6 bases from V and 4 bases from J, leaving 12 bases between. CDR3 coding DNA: TGTGCCAGCAGAACGGACGGGGGCTATGGCTACACCTTC. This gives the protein CASRTDGGYGYTF.

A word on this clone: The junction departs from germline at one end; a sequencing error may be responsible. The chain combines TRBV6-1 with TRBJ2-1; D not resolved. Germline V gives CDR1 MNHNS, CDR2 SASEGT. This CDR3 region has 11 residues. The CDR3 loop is CASSEAPKQFF. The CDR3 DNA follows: TGTGCCAGCAGCGAAGCCCCAAAGCAGTTCTTC.

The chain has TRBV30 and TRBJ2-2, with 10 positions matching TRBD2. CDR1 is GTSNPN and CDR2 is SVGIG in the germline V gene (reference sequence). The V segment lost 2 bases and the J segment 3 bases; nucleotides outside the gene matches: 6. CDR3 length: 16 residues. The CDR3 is CAWSFLAGVYTGELFF. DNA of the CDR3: TGTGCCTGGAGTTTCCTAGCGGGGGTCTACACCGGGGAGCTGTTTTTT.

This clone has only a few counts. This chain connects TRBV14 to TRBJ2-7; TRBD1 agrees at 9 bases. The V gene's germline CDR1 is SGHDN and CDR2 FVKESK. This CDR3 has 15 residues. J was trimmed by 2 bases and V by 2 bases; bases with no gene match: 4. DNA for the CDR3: TGTGCCAGCAGCCAACCGGGACAGGGACCCTACGAGCAGTACTTC. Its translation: CASSQPGQGPYEQYF. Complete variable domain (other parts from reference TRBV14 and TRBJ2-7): EAGVTQFPSHSVIEKGQTVTLRCDPISGHDNLYWYRRVMGKEIKFLLHFVKESKQDESGMPNNRFLAERTGGTYSTLKVQPAELEDSGVYFCASSQPGQGPYEQYFGPGTRLTVT.

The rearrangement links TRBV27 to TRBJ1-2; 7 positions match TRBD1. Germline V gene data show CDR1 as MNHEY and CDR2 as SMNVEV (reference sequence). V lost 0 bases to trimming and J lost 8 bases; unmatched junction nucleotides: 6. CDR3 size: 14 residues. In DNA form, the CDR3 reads TGTGCCAGCAGTTTATCGGGCAGGGGGGACGGCTACACCTTC. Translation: CASSLSGRGDGYTF.

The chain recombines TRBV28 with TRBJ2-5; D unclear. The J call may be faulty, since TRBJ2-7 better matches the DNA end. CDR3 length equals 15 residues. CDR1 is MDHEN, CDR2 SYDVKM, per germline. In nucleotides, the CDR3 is TGTGCCAGCAGTTTTGCCGTGCTGTCCTCCTACGAGCAGTACTTC. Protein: CASSFAVLSSYEQYF.

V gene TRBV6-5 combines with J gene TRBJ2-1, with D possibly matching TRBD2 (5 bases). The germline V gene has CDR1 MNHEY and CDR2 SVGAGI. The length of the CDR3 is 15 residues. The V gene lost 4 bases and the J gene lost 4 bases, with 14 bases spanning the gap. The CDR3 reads CASSSGLNEYNEQFF. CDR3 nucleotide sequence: TGTGCCAGCAGTTCAGGACTGAACGAGTACAATGAGCAGTTCTTC.

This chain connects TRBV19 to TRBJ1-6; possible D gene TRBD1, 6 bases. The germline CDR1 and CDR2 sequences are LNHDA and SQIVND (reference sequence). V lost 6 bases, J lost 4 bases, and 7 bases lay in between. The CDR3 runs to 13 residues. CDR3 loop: CASRQGYNSPLHF. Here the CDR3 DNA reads TGTGCCAGTAGACAGGGTTATAATTCACCCCTCCACTTT.

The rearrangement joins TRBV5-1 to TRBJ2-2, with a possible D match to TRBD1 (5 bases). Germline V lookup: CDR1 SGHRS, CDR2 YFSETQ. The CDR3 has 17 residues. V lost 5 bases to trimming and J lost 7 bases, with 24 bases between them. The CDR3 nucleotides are TGCGCCAGCAGGCAGGGATACTCGCTCAATTTCTTCGGGGAGCTGTTTTTT. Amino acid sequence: CASRQGYSLNFFGELFF. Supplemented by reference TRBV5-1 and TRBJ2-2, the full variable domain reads KAGVTQTPRYLIKTRGQQVTLSCSPISGHRSVSWYQQTPGQGLQFLFEYFSETQRNKGNFPGRFSGRQFSNSRSEMNVSTLELGDSALYLCASRQGYSLNFFGELFFGEGSRLTVL.

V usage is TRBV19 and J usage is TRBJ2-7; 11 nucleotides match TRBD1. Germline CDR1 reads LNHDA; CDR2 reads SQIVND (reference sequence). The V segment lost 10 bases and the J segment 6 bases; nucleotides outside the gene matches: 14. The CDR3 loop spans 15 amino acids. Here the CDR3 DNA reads TGTGCCACGAACCAAGGACAGGGGGCGAGTGGCGAGCAGTACTTC. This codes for CATNQGQGASGEQYF. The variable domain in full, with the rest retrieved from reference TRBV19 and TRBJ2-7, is DGGITQSPKYLFRKEGQNVTLSCEQNLNHDAMYWYRQDPGQGLRLIYYSQIVNDFQKGDIAEGYSVSREKKESFPLTVTSAQKNPTAFYLCATNQGQGASGEQYFGPGTRLTVT.

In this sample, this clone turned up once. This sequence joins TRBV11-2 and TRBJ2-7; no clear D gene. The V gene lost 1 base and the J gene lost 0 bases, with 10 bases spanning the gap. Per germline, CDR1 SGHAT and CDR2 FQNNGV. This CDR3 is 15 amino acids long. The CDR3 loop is CASSLVWRSSYEQYF. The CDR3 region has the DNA TGTGCCAGCAGCTTAGTTTGGAGAAGCTCCTACGAGCAGTACTTC.

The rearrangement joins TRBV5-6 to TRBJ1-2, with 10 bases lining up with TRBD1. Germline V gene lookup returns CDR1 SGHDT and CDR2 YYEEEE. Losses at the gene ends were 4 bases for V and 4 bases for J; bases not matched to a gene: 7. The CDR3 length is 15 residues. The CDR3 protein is CASSKRTGGGYGYTF. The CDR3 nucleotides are TGTGCCAGCAGCAAAAGGACAGGGGGTGGCTATGGCTACACCTTC.